This TCR beta chain was profiled in a study of PD-1 blockade in classical Hodgkin lymphoma. Here immunoSEQ multiplex PCR was the method, and the copy in TCRdb shows in-frame clones only, minus some. Of about 90,000 clones detected, 90% appear once; the ten largest clones hold under 3%. Germline V CDR1 and CDR2: SGHNT, YYREEE (reference sequence). The CDR3 has 14 residues. Trimming left V 1 base short and J 1 base short, with 8 bases between. Sample time point: cycle 4 day 1 (C4D1), after six to seven weeks of nivolumab. Relapse was seen in all patients after autologous stem cell transplantation, and brentuximab vedotin exposure was variable.

The sequence was obtained from a human donor with classical Hodgkin lymphoma. V gene TRBV5-4 combines with J gene TRBJ1-1; D is ambiguous. The material sequenced was peripheral blood mononuclear cells (PBMCs), taken before the fourth cycle of nivolumab. CDR3 amino acids: CASSLTPENTEAFF. The DNA for the CDR3 is TGTGCCAGCAGCTTGACCCCTGAGAACACTGAAGCTTTCTTT.